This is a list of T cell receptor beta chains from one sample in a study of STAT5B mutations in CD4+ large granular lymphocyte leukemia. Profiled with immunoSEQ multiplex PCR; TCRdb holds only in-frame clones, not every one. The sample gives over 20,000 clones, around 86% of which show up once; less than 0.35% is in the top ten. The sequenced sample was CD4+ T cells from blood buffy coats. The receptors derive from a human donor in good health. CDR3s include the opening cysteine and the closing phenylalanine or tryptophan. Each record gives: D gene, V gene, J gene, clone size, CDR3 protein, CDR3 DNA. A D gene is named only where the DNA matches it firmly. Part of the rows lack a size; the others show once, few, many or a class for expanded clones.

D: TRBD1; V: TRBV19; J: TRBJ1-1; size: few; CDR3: CASSKGQLLNTEAFF; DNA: TGTGCCAGTAGTAAGGGACAGCTCCTAAACACTGAAGCTTTCTTT
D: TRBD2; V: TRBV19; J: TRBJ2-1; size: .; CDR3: CASSILAGATGYNEQFF; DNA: TGTGCCAGTAGTATTCTAGCGGGAGCAACTGGCTACAATGAGCAGTTCTTC
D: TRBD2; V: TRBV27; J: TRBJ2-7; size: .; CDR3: CASSTGGSYEQYF; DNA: TGTGCCAGCAGTACGGGGGGTTCCTACGAGCAGTACTTC
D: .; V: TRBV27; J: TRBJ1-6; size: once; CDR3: CASSEGPGGSPLHF; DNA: TGTGCCAGCAGTGAGGGCCCAGGAGGCTCACCCCTCCACTTT
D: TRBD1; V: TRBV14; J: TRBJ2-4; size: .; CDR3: CASSPTGKGVLAKNIQYF; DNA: TGTGCCAGCAGCCCGACAGGGAAGGGAGTTTTAGCCAAAAACATTCAGTACTTC
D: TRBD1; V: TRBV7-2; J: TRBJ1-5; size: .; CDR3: CASSTSTGATSQPQHF; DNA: TGTGCCAGCAGCACAAGTACAGGGGCAACAAGCCAGCCCCAGCATTTT
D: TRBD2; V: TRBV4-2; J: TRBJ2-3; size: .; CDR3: CASSQRIAGGPGDTQYF; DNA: TGTGCCAGCAGCCAACGTATAGCGGGGGGGCCGGGAGATACGCAGTATTTT
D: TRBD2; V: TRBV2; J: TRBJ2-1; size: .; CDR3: CASSVSSGAAMEQFF; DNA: TGTGCCAGCAGTGTTTCTAGCGGAGCCGCAATGGAGCAGTTCTTC
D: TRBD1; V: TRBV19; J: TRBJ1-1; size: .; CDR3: CASSIDRTGMNTEAFF; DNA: TGTGCCAGTAGTATAGATCGGACAGGGATGAACACTGAAGCTTTCTTT
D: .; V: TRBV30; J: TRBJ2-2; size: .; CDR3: CAWKKEVNTGELFF; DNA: TGTGCCTGGAAAAAAGAAGTAAACACCGGGGAGCTGTTTTTT
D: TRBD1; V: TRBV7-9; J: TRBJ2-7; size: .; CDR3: CASSPGTGSYEQYF; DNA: TGTGCCAGCAGCCCCGGGACAGGGTCCTACGAGCAGTACTTC
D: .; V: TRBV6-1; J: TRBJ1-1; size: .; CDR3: CASSLGKMTAFF; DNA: TGTGCCAGCAGTCTGGGAAAAATGACGGCTTTCTTT
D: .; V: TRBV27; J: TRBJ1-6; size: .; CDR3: CASSHGLTGNNSPLHF; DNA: TGTGCCAGCAGTCACGGACTGACTGGAAATAATTCACCCCTCCACTTT
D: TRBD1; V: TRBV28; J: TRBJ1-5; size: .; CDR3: CASKGTGYSNQPQHF; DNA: TGTGCCAGCAAAGGGACAGGGTATAGCAATCAGCCCCAGCATTTT
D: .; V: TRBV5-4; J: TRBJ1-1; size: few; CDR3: CASSSGHLMNTEAFF; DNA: TGTGCCAGCAGCTCTGGACACCTCATGAACACTGAAGCTTTCTTT
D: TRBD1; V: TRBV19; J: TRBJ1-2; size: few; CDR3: CASSIGTEYGYTF; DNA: TGTGCCAGTAGTATTGGGACAGAGTATGGCTACACCTTC
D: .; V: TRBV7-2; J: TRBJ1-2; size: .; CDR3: CASSLRSAGVSDYGYTF; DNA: TGTGCCAGCAGCCTACGATCGGCCGGGGTTTCGGACTATGGCTACACCTTC
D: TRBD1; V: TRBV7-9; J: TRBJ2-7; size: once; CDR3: CASSLGSIRDRDKSYEQYF; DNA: TGTGCCAGCAGCTTAGGTTCTATTCGGGACAGGGATAAGTCCTACGAGCAGTACTTC
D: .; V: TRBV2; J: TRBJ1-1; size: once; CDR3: CASQIGGARNTEAFF; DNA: TGTGCCAGCCAAATCGGAGGGGCGAGGAACACTGAAGCTTTCTTT
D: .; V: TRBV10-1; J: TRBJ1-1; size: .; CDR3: CASVNTEAFF; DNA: TGCGCCAGCGTGAACACTGAAGCTTTCTTT
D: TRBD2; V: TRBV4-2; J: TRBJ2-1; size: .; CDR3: CASSQDLAGDAAYNEQFF; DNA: TGTGCCAGCAGCCAAGATCTGGCGGGAGACGCGGCCTACAATGAGCAGTTCTTC
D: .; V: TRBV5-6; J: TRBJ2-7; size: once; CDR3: CASSLGQRKYEQYF; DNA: TGTGCCAGCAGCCTGGGACAAAGAAAGTACGAGCAGTACTTC
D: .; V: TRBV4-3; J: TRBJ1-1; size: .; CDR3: CASSQVRASNTEAFF; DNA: TGCGCCAGCAGCCAAGTTCGGGCCTCCAACACTGAAGCTTTCTTT
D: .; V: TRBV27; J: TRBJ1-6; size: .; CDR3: CASRLRNSSPLHF; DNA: TGTGCCAGCAGATTGAGAAATTCTTCACCCCTCCACTTT
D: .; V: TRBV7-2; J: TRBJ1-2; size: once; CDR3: CASSNVDRAGYTF; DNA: TGTGCCAGCAGCAATGTCGACAGAGCGGGCTACACCTTC
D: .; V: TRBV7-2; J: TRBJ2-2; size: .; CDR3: CASSPQWRNTGELFF; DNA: TGTGCCAGCAGCCCCCAATGGAGGAACACCGGGGAGCTGTTTTTT
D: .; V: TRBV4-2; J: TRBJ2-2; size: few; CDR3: CASSPGGLQGLTGELFF; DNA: TGTGCCAGCAGTCCAGGGGGACTCCAGGGTCTCACCGGGGAGCTGTTTTTT
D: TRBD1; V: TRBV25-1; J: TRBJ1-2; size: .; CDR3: CASSLVGQGVGYTF; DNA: TGTGCCAGCAGTCTGGTAGGGCAGGGGGTAGGCTACACCTTC
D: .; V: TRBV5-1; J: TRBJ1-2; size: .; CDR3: CASSLEAPRGGYTF; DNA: TGCGCCAGCAGCTTGGAGGCACCGCGGGGTGGCTACACCTTC
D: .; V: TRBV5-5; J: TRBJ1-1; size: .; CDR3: CASSLAVAEAFF; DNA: TGTGCCAGCAGCTTGGCGGTAGCTGAAGCTTTCTTT
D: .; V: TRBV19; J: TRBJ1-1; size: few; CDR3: CASSTWDTEAFF; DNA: TGTGCCAGTAGTACGTGGGACACTGAAGCTTTCTTT
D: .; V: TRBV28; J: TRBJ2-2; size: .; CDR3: CASDTGGNTGELFF; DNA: TGTGCCAGCGATACCGGGGGGAACACCGGGGAGCTGTTTTTT
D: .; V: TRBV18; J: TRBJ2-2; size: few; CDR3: CASSPGGYTGELFF; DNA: TGTGCCAGCTCACCGGGGGGTTACACCGGGGAGCTGTTTTTT
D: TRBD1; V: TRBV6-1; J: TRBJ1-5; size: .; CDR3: CASSGILTGWANQPQHF; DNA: TGTGCCAGCAGTGGGATCTTGACAGGGTGGGCCAATCAGCCCCAGCATTTT
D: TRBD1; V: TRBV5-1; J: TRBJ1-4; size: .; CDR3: CASSTGTGQVEKLFF; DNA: TGCGCCAGCAGCACCGGGACAGGGCAGGTCGAAAAACTGTTTTTT
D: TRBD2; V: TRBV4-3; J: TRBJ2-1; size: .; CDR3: CASSPSGVFFDEQFF; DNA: TGCGCCAGCAGCCCTAGCGGGGTTTTTTTCGATGAGCAGTTCTTC
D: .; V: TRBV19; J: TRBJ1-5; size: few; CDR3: CASSPYRGDFQPQHF; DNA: TGTGCCAGTAGTCCGTACCGAGGGGACTTTCAGCCCCAGCATTTT
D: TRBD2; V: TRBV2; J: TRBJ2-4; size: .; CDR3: CASHRLADSIQYF; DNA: TGTGCCAGCCACAGACTAGCGGATTCAATTCAGTACTTC
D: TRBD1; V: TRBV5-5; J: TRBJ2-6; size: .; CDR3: CASSPGTGGFGANVLTF; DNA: TGTGCCAGCAGCCCCGGGACAGGGGGCTTTGGGGCCAACGTCCTGACTTTC
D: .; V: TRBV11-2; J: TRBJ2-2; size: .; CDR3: CASSLEYIGELFF; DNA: TGTGCCAGCAGCTTAGAATACATCGGGGAGCTGTTTTTT
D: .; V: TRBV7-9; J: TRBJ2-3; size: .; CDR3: CASSHGPTRSTDTQYF; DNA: TGTGCCAGCAGCCACGGACCTACCAGGAGCACAGATACGCAGTATTTT
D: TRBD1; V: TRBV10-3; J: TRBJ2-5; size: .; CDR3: CAISARKTGQDGETQYF; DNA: TGTGCCATCAGTGCGAGGAAGACCGGACAGGACGGGGAGACCCAGTACTTC
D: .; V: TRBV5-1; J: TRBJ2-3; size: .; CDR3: CASSLAFRADTQYF; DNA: TGCGCCAGCAGCTTGGCCTTTCGGGCAGATACGCAGTATTTT
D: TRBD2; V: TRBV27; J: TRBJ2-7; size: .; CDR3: CASSLAGAAKYEQYF; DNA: TGTGCCAGCAGTTTAGCGGGAGCAGCCAAATACGAGCAGTACTTC
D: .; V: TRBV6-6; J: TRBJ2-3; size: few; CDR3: CASSYISEGADTQYF; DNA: TGTGCCAGCAGTTACATTTCCGAGGGGGCAGATACGCAGTATTTT
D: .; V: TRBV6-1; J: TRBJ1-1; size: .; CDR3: CASIFDPGGTEAFF; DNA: TGTGCCAGCATTTTTGACCCGGGAGGCACTGAAGCTTTCTTT
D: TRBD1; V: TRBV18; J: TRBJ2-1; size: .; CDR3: CASSPGTGRNEQFF; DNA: TGTGCCAGCTCACCCGGGACAGGGAGAAATGAGCAGTTCTTC
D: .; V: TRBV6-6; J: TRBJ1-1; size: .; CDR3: CASSYLEGTEAFF; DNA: TGTGCCAGCAGTTACCTCGAGGGCACTGAAGCTTTCTTT